A single sample is the source of the 17 T cell receptor beta chains below, sequenced in a study of early T cells in non-severe SARS-CoV-2 infection. TCRdb used MiXCR to reprocess the 5' RACE reads, holding one entry per CDR3 protein. This sample yields about 99,000 distinct CDR3 sequences, of which around 16% are seen a single time; about 1.3% belongs to the top ten. The material sequenced was whole blood. The receptor set was obtained from an adult who was a healthcare worker with PCR-confirmed SARS-CoV-2 infection or an uninfected control (not recorded which).

The chain has TRBV29-1 and TRBJ2-5; D unclear. CDR3 size: 13 residues. Germline values: CDR1 SQVTM, CDR2 ANQGSEA. Trimming stripped 1 base from V and 2 bases from J, with 8 bases between. In DNA form, the CDR3 reads TGCAGCGTTGAAGTAGAGAAGCAAGAGACCCAGTACTTC. It codes for CSVEVEKQETQYF. The full variable domain, in which reference TRBV29-1 and TRBJ2-5 provide the parts outside the CDR3, is SAVISQKPSRDICQRGTSLTIQCQVDSQVTMMFWYRQQPGQSLTLIATANQGSEATYESGFVIDKFPISRPNLTFSTLTVSNMSPEDSSIYLCSVEVEKQETQYFGPGTRLLVL.

This rearrangement joins TRBV6-1 to TRBJ2-6; D uncertain. The V gene's germline CDR1 is MNHNS and CDR2 SASEGT. This CDR3 comprises 14 residues. Trimming took off 6 bases at V and 0 bases at J, with 6 bases between the two ends. The CDR3, as DNA: TGTGCCAGCAGCAGGTACTCTGGGGCCAACGTCCTGACTTTC. Amino acids: CASSRYSGANVLTF.

This clonotype turned up a few times. The V gene is TRBV2, the J gene TRBJ2-1; 7 nucleotides agree with TRBD2. Trimming cost V 7 bases and J 4 bases; bases outside gene matches: 7. The germline V gene has CDR1 SNHLY and CDR2 FYNNEI. The CDR3 is 14 residues long. DNA of the CDR3: TGTGCCAGCAAACTTCTAGCGGAGTACAATGAGCAGTTCTTC. This sequence encodes CASKLLAEYNEQFF.

This clonotype appeared a single time. The rearrangement uses TRBV28 and TRBJ1-5; D is perhaps TRBD1 (6 bases). Trimming took 4 bases from V and 4 from J, leaving 8 bases between them. This CDR3 is built from 13 residues. Germline V gives CDR1 MDHEN, CDR2 SYDVKM. The CDR3 DNA is TGTGCCAGCAGTTCCCAGGGGAATCAGCCCCAGCATTTT. Protein: CASSSQGNQPQHF.

This clonotype was seen more than once but under ten times. This chain links TRBV19 with TRBJ1-2, with unresolved D. In germline, CDR1 is LNHDA, CDR2 SQIVND (reference sequence). The CDR3 contains 13 residues. V shed 5 bases and J shed 8 bases, with 15 bases lying between them. Here the CDR3 DNA reads TGTGCCAGTAGTCCCTACCAAGGGTGGGGCTACACCTTC. Translating it yields CASSPYQGWGYTF.

This clonotype has only a few counts. The V and J genes are TRBV12-3 or TRBV12-4 and TRBJ1-1; possible D gene TRBD1, 5 bases. V was shortened by 1 base and J by 5 bases, with 14 bases between the two germline ends. The CDR3 consists of 15 residues. Here the CDR3 DNA reads TGTGCCAGCAGTTTAGGGGAGGGGTGGCGGACTGAAGCTTTCTTT. This translates into CASSLGEGWRTEAFF.

This clonotype occurred once. The rearrangement links TRBV7-2 to TRBJ1-3; unclear D gene. Germline CDR1 and CDR2: SGHTA and FQGNSA. The V end was cut by 3 bases, the J end by 0 bases, with 9 bases between. There are 15 residues in the CDR3. The chain's CDR3 is CASSFGPGSGNTIYF. The CDR3 nucleotides read TGTGCCAGCAGCTTCGGACCCGGCTCTGGAAACACCATATATTTT.

The chain is built from TRBV20-1 and TRBJ2-7; the match to TRBD1 covers 10 bases. Looked up from germline, CDR1 is DFQATT and CDR2 is SNEGSKA (reference sequence). Trimming cost V 3 bases and J 4 bases; bases outside gene matches: 9. The length of the CDR3 is 15 residues. The CDR3 coding sequence is TGCAGTGCTAGCAACCCGGGACAGGGGACGTACGAGCAGTACTTC. Its protein product is CSASNPGQGTYEQYF.

This clonotype was seen only a few times. This chain uses TRBV11-3 with TRBJ2-1; a weak D match, TRBD2 (6 bases). Germline V gives CDR1 SGHNT, CDR2 YENEEA. The length of the CDR3 is 16 residues. V was shortened by 4 bases and J by 6 bases, with 19 bases between the two germline ends. The CDR3 DNA follows: TGTGCCAGCAGCTCCTCGACTAGTGTAAAGCGCAATGAGCAGTTCTTC. Translating gives CASSSSTSVKRNEQFF. The complete variable domain, with remaining parts taken from reference TRBV11-3 and TRBJ2-1, reads EAGVVQSPRYKIIEKKQPVAFWCNPISGHNTLYWYLQNLGQGPELLIRYENEEAVDDSQLPKDRFSAERLKGVDSTLKIQPAELGDSAVYLCASSSSTSVKRNEQFFGPGTRLTVL.

The chain joins TRBV18 to TRBJ1-5; 8 nucleotides align to TRBD1. Germline lookup yields CDR1 KGHSH and CDR2 LQKENI. Trimming removed 3 bases from V and 5 bases from J; junction bases left unmatched: 3. This CDR3 comprises 14 residues. The CDR3 spells CASSPDRAYQPQHF. The CDR3 nucleotides are TGTGCCAGCTCACCGGACAGGGCCTATCAGCCCCAGCATTTT.

The chain carries TRBV11-2 and TRBJ2-1, with D uncertain. Trimming removed 2 bases from V and 0 bases from J, with 8 bases in between. The germline CDR1 and CDR2 sequences are SGHAT and FQNNGV. The CDR3 consists of 15 residues. The CDR3 DNA follows: TGTGCCAGCAGCTTAATCCGTAGCTCCTACAATGAGCAGTTCTTC. Its protein is CASSLIRSSYNEQFF.

The table lists this clonotype with a few counts. CDR3 nucleotides: TGTGCCAGCAGCTTTCAAGGTTCGTCCGCCTCTGGGGCCAACGTCCTGACTTTC. Protein sequence: CASSFQGSSASGANVLTF. The rearrangement joins TRBV5-6 to TRBJ2-6; no definite D call. Germline values: CDR1 SGHDT, CDR2 YYEEEE. This CDR3 is built from 18 residues. The ends were cut back, 2 bases at V and 0 bases at J, with 15 bases in the middle.

This clonotype was recorded a few times. The chain is built from TRBV7-2 and TRBJ2-1; D gene unclear. V was cut by 0 bases and J by 3 bases, with 9 bases left in between. Germline lookup yields CDR1 SGHTA and CDR2 FQGNSA. This CDR3 contains 15 residues. As DNA, the CDR3 is TGTGCCAGCAGCTTAGCGGCAGACTTCTACAATGAGCAGTTCTTC. It specifies CASSLAADFYNEQFF.

V and J are TRBV7-2 and TRBJ1-2; a possible D gene is TRBD1 (5 bases). Trimming removed 1 base from V and 2 bases from J, with 14 bases in between. Germline CDR1 SGHTA, CDR2 FQGNSA. This CDR3 contains 16 residues. This CDR3 is CASSLEGRVGNYGYTF. The CDR3 nucleotides read TGTGCCAGCAGCTTAGAAGGCAGGGTGGGGAACTATGGCTACACCTTC.

The V and J genes are TRBV6-5 and TRBJ1-2; D might be TRBD1 (5 bases). Germline V CDR1 and CDR2: MNHEY, SVGAGI. V was shortened by 5 bases and J by 5 bases, with 15 bases between the two germline ends. The CDR3 is 14 residues long. In nucleotides, the CDR3 is TGTGCCAGCAGTACGGGTCAAAGGGGTTATGGCTACACCTTC. Translation: CASSTGQRGYGYTF.

There are a few counts of this clonotype. This chain connects TRBV20-1 to TRBJ2-3, with D unresolved. The length of the CDR3 is 14 residues. Looked up from germline, CDR1 is DFQATT and CDR2 is SNEGSKA (reference sequence). V was clipped by 5 bases and J by 0 bases, with 12 bases between them. For the CDR3, the DNA is TGCAGTGCTTCCCTGGGCGGTAGCACAGATACGCAGTATTTT. Its protein product is CSASLGGSTDTQYF.

In its sample, this clonotype was seen a few times. V is TRBV5-1 and J is TRBJ1-2; D may be TRBD1 (6 bases). V lost 0 bases and J lost 3, with 12 bases in between. CDR1 is SGHRS and CDR2 is YFSETQ in the germline V gene. CDR3 length: 15 amino acids. CDR3 protein: CASSLGGGQDYGYTF. CDR3 nucleotide sequence: TGCGCCAGCAGCTTGGGCGGGGGACAAGACTATGGCTACACCTTC.